One and the same sample provided the 2 T cell receptor beta chains below, sequenced in a study of tumor-infiltrating lymphocytes in primary liver carcinoma. Production of TCR beta cDNA used around 500 ng total RNA together with a constant-region primer. Generation of the TCR beta libraries relied on three nested multiplex PCR rounds using slightly modified ARM-PCR. Use of TRBV1-TRBV30 forward primers with a C-beta reverse primer characterized the first two PCR rounds, which lasted approximately 11 cycles each. TCRdb fed the multiplex PCR reads into MiXCR, producing one record per CDR3 protein. Of 150,000 to 200,000 distinct CDR3 sequences listed, less than 65% are singletons. The researchers obtained blood RNA from unsorted whole blood and also extracted germline DNA. What was sequenced was peripheral blood. Source of these receptors: a middle-aged man with primary liver carcinoma and hepatitis B virus infection.

The rearrangement links TRBV11-2 to TRBJ2-3, with D possibly TRBD1 on 5 matching bases. Germline V lookup: CDR1 SGHAT, CDR2 FQNNGV. The CDR3 runs to 15 residues. V lost 3 bases and J lost 5, with 15 bases in between. CDR3 region: CASSFRDSRKDTQYF. Written as DNA, the CDR3 is TGTGCCAGCAGCTTTCGTGACAGTCGCAAAGATACGCAGTATTTT.

This clonotype was seen only a few times. The genes are TRBV12-3 or TRBV12-4 and TRBJ2-1; D call uncertain. The CDR3 length is 16 residues. V was pared by 0 bases and J by 2 bases, with 11 bases between. The CDR3 DNA follows: TGTGCCAGCAGTTTAGCCGTTAGTACGGCCTACAATGAGCAGTTCTTC. Amino acids: CASSLAVSTAYNEQFF.